Presented here are 30 T cell receptor beta chains from one specimen sequenced in a study of tumour-infiltrating T cells in Burkitt lymphoma. Only in-frame clones appear in the TCRdb table, and some are missing; sequencing was by immunoSEQ multiplex PCR. The sample records about 1,300 clones, more than 75% being singletons. The sample comprised tumor tissue. The receptors shown here come from a human donor with Burkitt lymphoma.

In its sample, this clone was seen once. V and J are TRBV27 and TRBJ1-1; 7 nucleotides line up with TRBD1. Trimming removed 2 bases from V and 3 bases from J; junction bases left unmatched: 0. The CDR3 is 13 amino acids. Germline V gene sequence: CDR1 MNHEY, CDR2 SMNVEV (reference sequence). CDR3 coding DNA: TGTGCCAGCAGTTTAACAGGGGACACTGAAGCTTTCTTT. As protein: CASSLTGDTEAFF.

This chain connects TRBV14 to TRBJ2-3; the D gene is possibly TRBD2 (6 bases). CDR3 length: 16 amino acids. The V gene lost 3 bases and the J gene lost 0 bases, with 13 bases spanning the gap. CDR1 is SGHDN, CDR2 FVKESK, per germline. The CDR3 bases are TGTGCCAGCAGCCACTACGGGACTGCTAGCACAGATACGCAGTATTTT. It encodes CASSHYGTASTDTQYF.

J is TRBJ2-1 and V is TRBV7-6, with TRBD2 identical over 8 bases. CDR3 length equals 18 residues. Per the germline V gene, CDR1 is SGHVS and CDR2 is FNYEAQ. The V and J ends lost 4 bases and 3 bases, in that order; junction bases with no gene match: 14. The CDR3 DNA reads TGTGCCAGCAGCTACTATCGCAGCGGGAGATCAGACTACAATGAGCAGTTCTTC. Encoded protein: CASSYYRSGRSDYNEQFF.

V is TRBV13 and J is TRBJ2-1, with D unresolved. Trimming left V 1 base short and J 10 bases short, with 5 bases between. The V gene's germline CDR1 is PRHDT and CDR2 FYEKMQ (reference sequence). This CDR3 region has 11 residues. The CDR3, as DNA: TGTGCCAGCAGCTTAGACTCCGAGCAGTTCTTC. Protein: CASSLDSEQFF.

This clone showed up just once. The rearrangement links TRBV15 to TRBJ2-1, with D unclear. Germline CDR1 is LNHNV and CDR2 is YYDKDF (reference sequence). The CDR3 consists of 16 residues. V gave up 0 bases and J gave up 6 bases, with 15 bases separating them. The CDR3 is CATSREPGRGANEQFF. CDR3 DNA: TGTGCCACCAGCAGAGAACCGGGCCGTGGAGCCAATGAGCAGTTCTTC.

This clone was seen once. The V call is TRBV7-8, the J call TRBJ1-2; D might be TRBD1 (5 bases). The CDR3 sequence is 15 residues long. Trimming removed 2 bases at V and 0 bases at J, with 10 bases between. Germline lookup yields CDR1 SGHVS and CDR2 FQNEAQ. The CDR3: CASSLSDRPNYGYTF. The CDR3 nucleotides read TGTGCCAGCAGCTTATCCGACAGACCTAACTATGGCTACACCTTC. The full variable domain, its missing parts supplied by reference TRBV7-8 and TRBJ1-2, is GAGVSQSPRYKVAKRGQDVALRCDPISGHVSLFWYQQALGQGPEFLTYFQNEAQLDKSGLPSDRFFAERPEGSVSTLKIQRTQQEDSAVYLCASSLSDRPNYGYTFGSGTRLTVV.

The chain couples TRBV9 to TRBJ2-7; TRBD2 agrees at 16 bases. CDR1 and CDR2 (germline): SGDLS, YYNGEE. CDR3 length: 15 residues. V gave up 4 bases and J gave up 7 bases; unmatched junction bases: 5. CDR3: CASSIGTSGRGEQYF. The CDR3 region has the DNA TGTGCCAGCAGCATCGGGACTAGCGGGAGGGGAGAGCAGTACTTC. Complete variable domain (other parts from reference TRBV9 and TRBJ2-7): DSGVTQTPKHLITATGQRVTLRCSPRSGDLSVYWYQQSLDQGLQFLIQYYNGEERAKGNILERFSAQQFPDLHSELNLSSLELGDSALYFCASSIGTSGRGEQYFGPGTRLTVT.

This clone was seen a handful of times. V gene TRBV7-2 combines with J gene TRBJ1-1; D gene ambiguous. Trimming removed 2 bases from V and 11 bases from J, with 9 bases in between. Per the germline V gene, CDR1 is SGHTA and CDR2 is FQGNSA. This CDR3 has 11 residues. The chain's CDR3 is CASSLRGRAFF. In nucleotides, the CDR3 is TGTGCCAGCAGCTTAAGAGGGCGTGCTTTCTTT.

The chain recombines TRBV5-1 with TRBJ1-4; TRBD1 is a possible D gene (6 bases). Germline CDR1 is SGHRS and CDR2 is YFSETQ. There are 15 residues in the CDR3. V lost 3 bases to trimming and J lost 5 bases, with 14 bases between them. The CDR3 region is CASSSGRGQNEKLFF. CDR3 nucleotide sequence: TGCGCCAGCAGCTCAGGAAGAGGACAGAATGAAAAACTGTTTTTT.

Of note for this clone: One junction end does not reproduce the germline sequence, and a read error may be involved. V is TRBV2 and J is TRBJ1-2; 9 bases fit TRBD1. This CDR3 has 14 amino acids. Germline CDR1 and CDR2: SNHLY and FYNNEI. CDR3 DNA: TGTGCCAGCAGTCCCCGGGACAGGGACTATGGCTATACCTTC. This translates into CASSPRDRDYGYTF.

This chain uses TRBV29-1 with TRBJ2-1; TRBD1 or TRBD2 may be the D gene (5 bases each). V was cut by 7 bases and J by 6 bases, with 22 bases left in between. Germline CDR1 and CDR2: SQVTM and ANQGSEA. The CDR3 is 15 residues long. CDR3 sequence reads: CSDFGQGVNRNEQFF. The CDR3 DNA sequence: TGCAGCGACTTCGGTCAGGGAGTTAATCGCAATGAGCAGTTCTTC.

The chain uses TRBV2 and TRBJ1-1; tentative D call: TRBD1 (6 bases). There are 15 residues in the CDR3. The ends were cut back, 1 base at V and 1 base at J, with 10 bases in the middle. From germline, CDR1 is SNHLY and CDR2 FYNNEI. This CDR3 reads CASSEGGRGNTEAFF. The CDR3 region has the DNA TGTGCCAGCAGTGAAGGAGGCAGGGGGAACACTGAAGCTTTCTTT.

This clone was seen a handful of times. The chain couples TRBV27 to TRBJ2-7, with 7 positions matching TRBD1. Germline CDR1 MNHEY, CDR2 SMNVEV (reference sequence). Trimming took 6 bases from V and 0 from J; bases not matched to a gene: 5. CDR3 length: 14 amino acids. CDR3: CASSSDRSSYEQYF. The CDR3 DNA follows: TGTGCCAGCAGCTCGGACAGGAGCTCCTACGAGCAGTACTTC.

The chain joins TRBV5-1 to TRBJ2-1; D is unclear. V was trimmed by 3 bases and J by 3 bases, leaving 4 bases between them. Looked up from germline, CDR1 is SGHRS and CDR2 is YFSETQ. This CDR3 has 12 residues. The CDR3 bases are TGCGCCAGCAGCTATGACTACAATGAGCAGTTCTTC. Encoded protein: CASSYDYNEQFF.

The chain is built from TRBV6-5 and TRBJ1-4; 9 bases line up with TRBD1. In germline, CDR1 is MNHEY, CDR2 SVGAGI. After removal of 4 bases from V and 5 bases from J, the junction contained 2 bases not matched to a gene. The CDR3 is 14 amino acids. This chain's CDR3 is CASSWDRVNEKLFF. The CDR3 nucleotides read TGTGCCAGCAGTTGGGACAGGGTGAATGAAAAACTGTTTTTT.

The rearrangement links TRBV7-3 to TRBJ1-3; D unresolved. V gave up 4 bases and J gave up 7 bases, with 17 bases separating them. Germline CDR1 reads SGHTA; CDR2 reads FQGTGA. This CDR3 has 15 residues. CDR3 DNA sequence: TGTGCCAGCAGCTCTACAGACCGATTCGGGAACACCATATATTTT. Translating gives CASSSTDRFGNTIYF.

The J gene is TRBJ2-2, the V gene TRBV9; D is undetermined. Germline loops: CDR1 SGDLS, CDR2 YYNGEE. V was shortened by 3 bases and J by 3 bases, with 9 bases between the two germline ends. The CDR3 extends over 14 amino acids. CDR3 nucleotides: TGTGCCAGCAGCGCCTGGTTGGACACCGGGGAGCTGTTTTTT. It specifies CASSAWLDTGELFF.

The chain joins TRBV5-1 to TRBJ1-1; D ambiguous. CDR1 SGHRS and CDR2 YFSETQ come from the germline V gene. With 6 bases removed from V and 2 bases from J, the gap between germline ends came to 11 bases. The CDR3 totals 13 residues. The CDR3 nucleotides are TGCGCCAGCACCCTTGCTCTCAACACTGAAGCTTTCTTT. The encoded protein is CASTLALNTEAFF.

Only a few counts were recorded for this clone. This rearrangement joins TRBV6-1 to TRBJ2-5; 7 bases line up with TRBD2. The length of the CDR3 is 15 residues. CDR1 and CDR2 (germline): MNHNS, SASEGT. The V and J ends lost 2 bases and 5 bases, in that order; junction bases with no gene match: 8. The CDR3 reads CASSEPGLVRETQYF. DNA for the CDR3: TGTGCCAGCAGTGAACCCGGACTAGTGCGGGAGACCCAGTACTTC.

This clone was seen only a few times. Within the sample, other DNA sequences also encode this same CDR3. CDR3 residues: CASSQAPGNTEAFF. The CDR3 coding sequence is TGCGCCAGCAGCCAAGCTCCGGGGAACACTGAAGCTTTCTTT. The V call is TRBV4-1, the J call TRBJ1-1; D is ambiguous. The V and J ends lost 1 base and 1 base respectively, with 7 bases between them. Germline-derived CDR1 and CDR2 are MGHRA and YSYEKL. CDR3 length: 14 residues.

V is TRBV6-5 and J is TRBJ2-5; maybe TRBD2 (6 bases). Per germline, CDR1 MNHEY and CDR2 SVGAGI. The CDR3 sequence is 14 residues long. V lost 2 bases and J 8 bases, leaving 15 bases between the germline ends. CDR3 sequence reads: CASSYVSGGLTQYF. CDR3 sequence (DNA): TGTGCCAGCAGTTACGTTAGCGGAGGACTTACCCAGTACTTC.

The V gene is TRBV5-6, the J gene TRBJ2-3, with D perhaps matching TRBD2 (5 bases). CDR3 length: 17 amino acids. Germline CDR1 reads SGHDT; CDR2 reads YYEEEE. The V end lost 4 bases, the J end lost 6 bases, and 24 bases lay between the germline ends. The DNA for the CDR3 is TGTGCCAGCAGCATGACTGTGTTGACTGAGGAGGCGGATACGCAGTATTTT. Translation: CASSMTVLTEEADTQYF.

The CDR3 DNA is TGTGCCAGTAGTATAGATCTGTGGCAGGGGGAGACCCAGTACTTC. Translation gives CASSIDLWQGETQYF. The chain employs TRBV19 and TRBJ2-5; weak D call: TRBD1 (6 bases). This CDR3 has 15 residues. V shed 0 bases and J shed 5 bases, with 13 bases lying between them. Germline CDR1 reads LNHDA; CDR2 reads SQIVND (reference sequence).

This chain links TRBV6-1 with TRBJ2-5, with 10 positions matching TRBD2. The CDR3 loop spans 16 amino acids. The J segment lost 2 bases and the V segment lost 4 bases, leaving 7 bases of the junction unmatched. Germline V CDR1 and CDR2: MNHNS, SASEGT. This CDR3 reads CASSAPGLATQETQYF. The CDR3 nucleotides read TGTGCCAGCAGTGCACCGGGACTAGCGACTCAAGAGACCCAGTACTTC.

The chain recombines TRBV19 with TRBJ1-2; D is unresolved. In germline, CDR1 is LNHDA, CDR2 SQIVND (reference sequence). Trimming left V 5 bases short and J 8 bases short, with 15 bases between. This CDR3 contains 13 residues. CDR3 amino acids: CASSLHGPGGYTF. The CDR3 region has the DNA TGTGCCAGTAGTCTCCACGGGCCGGGGGGCTACACCTTC.

The chain links TRBV23-1 to TRBJ1-4; 9 nucleotides align to TRBD1. TRBV23-1 is filed as an ORF, its function uncertain. Trimming removed 8 bases from V and 4 bases from J; junction bases left unmatched: 8. CDR3 length equals 15 residues. The CDR3 coding sequence is TGCGCCAGCCACAGATCGGGACAGGGTAATGAAAAACTGTTTTTT. Protein sequence: CASHRSGQGNEKLFF.

The chain carries TRBV6-1 and TRBJ1-1; no reliable D call. From germline, CDR1 is MNHNS and CDR2 SASEGT. This CDR3 is 13 amino acids long. Trimming removed 3 bases from V and 5 bases from J, with 10 bases in between. In nucleotides, the CDR3 is TGTGCCAGCAGTGAGTTTAGAGGGACTGAAGCTTTCTTT. It yields the protein CASSEFRGTEAFF.

The genes are TRBV5-8 and TRBJ1-4, with 9 positions matching TRBD1. Germline-derived CDR1 and CDR2 are SGHTS and YDEGEE. The V gene end was trimmed by 4 bases and the J gene end by 10 bases; junction bases not matched to a gene: 11. The CDR3 spans 15 residues. As DNA, the CDR3 is TGTGCCAGCAGCGGATCCGGGACAGGGACAGGAAAACTGTTTTTT. This gives the protein CASSGSGTGTGKLFF.

V and J are TRBV9 and TRBJ2-5, with TRBD1 identical over 8 bases. V gave up 0 bases and J gave up 2 bases; unmatched junction bases: 0. Germline V CDR1 and CDR2: SGDLS, YYNGEE. This CDR3 contains 14 residues. This CDR3 reads CASSVDRGQETQYF. The CDR3, as DNA: TGTGCCAGCAGCGTAGACAGGGGGCAAGAGACCCAGTACTTC.

This chain joins TRBV6-1 and TRBJ2-7; perhaps TRBD2 as D (6 bases). Germline lookup yields CDR1 MNHNS and CDR2 SASEGT. Trimming cost V 6 bases and J 0 bases, with 6 bases left between them. The CDR3 has 12 residues. The CDR3 region is CASSGSSYEQYF. The CDR3 coding sequence is TGTGCCAGCAGCGGGAGCTCCTACGAGCAGTACTTC.